The T cell receptor beta chain described here comes from a study of shared clonotypes between healthy human individuals. Germline assignment: CDR1 MNHEY and CDR2 SMNVEV (reference sequence). The CDR3 sequence is 13 residues long. V lost 1 base and J lost 0, with 2 bases in between. Notes on this clone: Other nucleotide sequences from this sample produce the same CDR3.

TCRdb's table, derived via immunoSEQ multiplex PCR, lists solely in-frame clones and lacks some. The repertoire holds roughly 600,000 clones, 98% seen once, with around 0.3% in the top ten. Naivety among CD8 cells was defined by CD45RO negativity and positive CCR7 selection, thereby excluding terminally differentiated effector memory CD45RA+ cells. Recent acute infections and vaccinations were absent in the healthy HIV-negative adult donors. This chain joins TRBV27 and TRBJ2-3; no reliable D call. This TCR was recovered from a man aged 25-40 years in good health. Material: naive CD8+ T cells sorted from blood. CDR3 residues: CASSLLSTDTQYF. The CDR3 DNA is TGTGCCAGCAGTTTATTGAGCACAGATACGCAGTATTTT.